This passage covers 26 T cell receptor beta chains from one sample sequenced in a study of blood T cell repertoires in COVID-19. The assay was immunoSEQ multiplex PCR, and TCRdb's table has in-frame clones only and misses some. Of around 380,000 clones listed, more than 75% are singletons. The sample was PBMCs or T cells enriched from blood (not recorded which). Receptors originate from a man under 40 who had recovered from COVID-19.

The J gene is TRBJ1-1, the V gene TRBV2, with 9 positions matching TRBD1. In germline, CDR1 is SNHLY, CDR2 FYNNEI. J gave up 0 bases and V 9 bases, and 14 bases lay outside the gene matches. The CDR3 covers 17 residues. The CDR3 DNA reads as TGTGCCAGAGCGGTGAGGGTAACAGGGGGCCTGAACACTGAAGCTTTCTTT. Amino acid sequence: CARAVRVTGGLNTEAFF.

The chain links TRBV5-1 to TRBJ2-6, with 9 bases fitting TRBD1. The V gene end was trimmed by 3 bases and the J gene end by 2 bases; junction bases not matched to a gene: 9. Germline V lookup: CDR1 SGHRS, CDR2 YFSETQ. The CDR3 is 18 residues long. The CDR3 here is CASSSTPGTGTGANVLTF. In DNA, the CDR3 is TGCGCCAGCAGCTCAACACCCGGGACAGGGACTGGGGCCAACGTCCTGACTTTC.

To note about this clone: Other DNA sequences within the sample encode an identical CDR3. The chain joins TRBV4-1 to TRBJ2-7, with 9 bases matching TRBD1. The V and J ends lost 1 base and 4 bases, in that order; junction bases with no gene match: 5. CDR1 is MGHRA, CDR2 YSYEKL, per germline. CDR3 length: 15 residues. The CDR3 DNA reads TGCGCCAGCAGCCAAGTCGGGACAGGGTTGTACGAGCAGTACTTC. As protein: CASSQVGTGLYEQYF.

This chain joins TRBV19 and TRBJ1-4, with TRBD1 matching over 7 bases. CDR3 length: 15 residues. Germline assignment: CDR1 LNHDA and CDR2 SQIVND (reference sequence). The trim removed 7 bases at V and 0 bases at J, leaving 5 bases unmatched. The CDR3 sequence is CASNYRGSTNEKLFF. CDR3 sequence (DNA): TGTGCCAGTAATTACAGGGGTTCAACTAATGAAAAACTGTTTTTT.

The V call is TRBV27, the J call TRBJ2-7, with 7 bases lining up with TRBD1. V was clipped by 5 bases and J by 2 bases; unmatched bases: 9. CDR1 is MNHEY, CDR2 SMNVEV, per germline (reference sequence). The CDR3 has 15 amino acids. DNA of the CDR3: TGTGCCAGCAGTCCTATTATAGACAGGGCCTACGAGCAGTACTTC. It codes for CASSPIIDRAYEQYF.

J is TRBJ1-1 and V is TRBV25-1; 7 positions agree with TRBD1. This CDR3 has 13 amino acids. The germline V gene encodes CDR1 MGHDK and CDR2 SYGVNS. Trimming cost V 4 bases and J 4 bases; bases outside gene matches: 3. For the CDR3, the DNA is TGTGCCAGCAGTGCCCCAGGGGGCACTGAAGCTTTCTTT. Its protein product is CASSAPGGTEAFF.

On this clone: In the same sample, other DNA sequences code for this CDR3. The chain recombines TRBV14 with TRBJ2-1; D gene unclear. Per the germline V gene, CDR1 is SGHDN and CDR2 is FVKESK. The CDR3 is made up of 12 amino acids. The V end was cut by 1 base, the J end by 10 bases, with 8 bases between. This chain's CDR3 is CASSQVSREQFF. The CDR3 DNA follows: TGTGCCAGCAGCCAAGTATCCCGGGAGCAGTTCTTC.

This clone showed up just once. J is TRBJ2-3 and V is TRBV3-1 (or the pseudogene TRBV3-2); a possible D gene is TRBD2 (5 bases). The CDR3 covers 11 residues. The germline gives CDR1 LGHDT, CDR2 YNNKEL (reference sequence). Trimming removed 8 bases from V and 6 bases from J, with 9 bases in between. CDR3 amino acids: CASVRGDTQYF. The CDR3 DNA reads as TGTGCCAGCGTCCGGGGTGATACGCAGTATTTT.

A single count supports this clone. The V call is TRBV7-9, the J call TRBJ1-2, with TRBD1 identical over 9 bases. Losses at the gene ends were 8 bases for V and 5 bases for J; bases not matched to a gene: 9. The CDR3 sequence is 14 residues long. Germline V gene lookup returns CDR1 SEHNR and CDR2 FQNEAQ (reference sequence). The CDR3 DNA is TGTGCCAGCGCCGGGACAGGGTTGCGGTATGGCTACACCTTC. The encoded protein is CASAGTGLRYGYTF.

The V and J genes are TRBV10-1 and TRBJ2-5, with D possibly matching TRBD1 (6 bases). The V gene lost 8 bases and the J gene lost 5 bases, with 15 bases spanning the gap. CDR1 WNHNN and CDR2 SYGVQD come from the germline V gene (reference sequence). The CDR3 totals 13 residues. For the CDR3, the DNA is TGCGCCAGCCGGGACATCTGGCCGGAGACCCAGTACTTC. Encoded protein: CASRDIWPETQYF.

The chain joins TRBV6-1 to TRBJ1-6; D is undetermined. The CDR3 consists of 14 residues. Germline V gives CDR1 MNHNS, CDR2 SASEGT. V gave up 2 bases and J gave up 7 bases, with 9 bases separating them. CDR3 sequence reads: CASSELRGNSPLHF. CDR3 in DNA: TGTGCCAGCAGTGAATTAAGAGGGAATTCACCCCTCCACTTT.

The chain employs TRBV30 and TRBJ1-1; 11 nucleotides align to TRBD1. In germline, CDR1 is GTSNPN, CDR2 SVGIG (reference sequence). CDR3 length: 15 residues. V dropped 3 bases and J dropped 4; count of bases not matched to a gene: 7. The CDR3 DNA reads TGTGCCTGGAGAGTGGACAGGGGGCTGATCACTGAAGCTTTCTTT. This encodes CAWRVDRGLITEAFF.

The DNA of the CDR3 is TGTGCCAGCAGCCAAGATCGCGGAGGCTCCTACAATGAGCAGTTCTTC. Translating gives CASSQDRGGSYNEQFF. V usage is TRBV4-2 and J usage is TRBJ2-1; a weak D match, TRBD2 (5 bases). V lost 0 bases to trimming and J lost 0 bases, with 9 bases between them. Germline V gene lookup returns CDR1 LGHNA and CDR2 YNFKEQ. The CDR3 contains 16 residues.

The chain combines TRBV9 with TRBJ2-2; the D gene is possibly TRBD1 (5 bases). The CDR3 totals 14 residues. The V end was cut by 3 bases, the J end by 5 bases, with 11 bases between. Germline values: CDR1 SGDLS, CDR2 YYNGEE. CDR3 sequence: CASSGSRATGELFF. As DNA, the CDR3 is TGTGCCAGCAGCGGGTCCAGGGCGACCGGGGAGCTGTTTTTT.

The rearrangement uses TRBV10-2 and TRBJ2-4; tentative D call: TRBD2 (5 bases). Germline CDR1 is WSHSY and CDR2 is SAAADI. Trimming stripped 2 bases from V and 1 base from J, with 12 bases between. This CDR3 is built from 16 residues. CDR3 region: CASSEAATGAKNIQYF. The CDR3 DNA is TGCGCCAGCAGTGAGGCCGCCACGGGGGCCAAAAACATTCAGTACTTC.

This clone has more than one count but fewer than ten. The chain links TRBV15 to TRBJ1-3; 7 bases are shared with TRBD1. The V gene's germline CDR1 is LNHNV and CDR2 YYDKDF (reference sequence). The ends lost 3 bases at V and 3 bases at J; junction bases unmatched: 5. CDR3 length equals 15 residues. DNA of the CDR3: TGTGCCACCAGCAGCCAAACAGGGGTTGGAAACACCATATATTTT. This encodes CATSSQTGVGNTIYF. The variable domain in full, completed from reference TRBV15 and TRBJ1-3, reads DAMVIQNPRYQVTQFGKPVTLSCSQTLNHNVMYWYQQKSSQAPKLLFHYYDKDFNNEADTPDNFQSRRPNTSFCFLDIRSPGLGDTAMYLCATSSQTGVGNTIYFGEGSWLTVV.

This chain links TRBV29-1 with TRBJ2-7, with 12 bases identical to TRBD2. This CDR3 has 14 amino acids. In germline, CDR1 is SQVTM, CDR2 ANQGSEA. With 7 bases clipped from V and 3 bases from J, the junction kept 7 bases outside the gene matches. Here the CDR3 DNA reads TGCAGCGCCGGGACTAGCGGGTTCCTCTACGAGCAGTACTTC. Amino acids: CSAGTSGFLYEQYF.

The gene calls are TRBV15 and TRBJ2-7; 12 bases align to TRBD2. The CDR3 runs to 16 residues. The junction had 10 bases not matched to a gene; V was cut back by 3 bases and J by 7 bases. Germline V gives CDR1 LNHNV, CDR2 YYDKDF (reference sequence). The chain's CDR3 is CATSRTSGGPPREQYF. The CDR3 coding sequence is TGTGCCACCAGCAGGACTAGCGGGGGACCCCCTCGGGAGCAGTACTTC.

This clone has a single count. V usage is TRBV12-3 or TRBV12-4 and J usage is TRBJ1-2; no clear D gene. This CDR3 region has 13 residues. V was trimmed by 7 bases and J by 2 bases, leaving 11 bases between them. CDR3 DNA: TGTGCCAGCACCCTAGACGTCAACTATGGCTACACCTTC. Its protein is CASTLDVNYGYTF.

The V and J genes are TRBV5-4 and TRBJ2-1; 11 positions match TRBD1. The CDR3 has 14 residues. The V and J ends lost 3 bases and 9 bases, in that order; junction bases with no gene match: 5. CDR1 SGHNT and CDR2 YYREEE come from the germline V gene (reference sequence). In nucleotides, the CDR3 is TGTGCCAGCAGCTGGGACAGGGGGGGAACTGAGCAGTTCTTC. Residues: CASSWDRGGTEQFF.

The V call is TRBV2, the J call TRBJ1-1, with 9 bases identical to TRBD1. This CDR3 has 14 residues. With V trimmed by 5 bases and J by 4 bases, 5 bases remained unmatched. From germline, CDR1 is SNHLY and CDR2 FYNNEI. The CDR3, as DNA: TGTGCCAGCAGTCAACAGGGGGCTAGCACTGAAGCTTTCTTT. Translating it yields CASSQQGASTEAFF.

This clone appeared a single time. V and J are TRBV30 and TRBJ1-1; D call uncertain. The CDR3 is 12 amino acids. The V end was cut by 4 bases, the J end by 3 bases, with 9 bases between. Germline CDR1 is GTSNPN and CDR2 is SVGIG (reference sequence). CDR3 in DNA: TGTGCCTGGAATCCGGGATACACTGAAGCTTTCTTT. Encoded protein: CAWNPGYTEAFF.

In its sample, this clone was seen many times. The chain has TRBV16 and TRBJ2-7, with D perhaps TRBD2 (6 bases). Germline V CDR1 and CDR2: KGHSY, FQNENV. The CDR3 consists of 14 residues. Trimming removed 1 base at V and 1 base at J, with 8 bases between. The CDR3 here is CASSQYGGSYEQYF. The DNA for the CDR3 is TGTGCCAGCAGCCAATACGGGGGTTCCTACGAGCAGTACTTC.

The chain couples TRBV6-5 to TRBJ1-1, with D unclear. Germline V CDR1 and CDR2: MNHEY, SVGAGI. V gave up 10 bases and J gave up 0 bases, with 12 bases separating them. This CDR3 contains 13 residues. CDR3 sequence (DNA): TGTGCCACCCGAGAAAACTTGAACACTGAAGCTTTCTTT. It codes for CATRENLNTEAFF.

This sequence joins TRBV6-5 and TRBJ2-7, with TRBD1 as a possible D gene (6 bases). The V end was cut by 6 bases, the J end by 7 bases, with 16 bases between. CDR1 MNHEY and CDR2 SVGAGI come from the germline V gene. This CDR3 has 13 amino acids. The CDR3 loop reads CASRPTGIWEQYF. The CDR3 bases are TGTGCCAGCAGACCAACAGGGATCTGGGAGCAGTACTTC.

The chain carries TRBV11-1 and TRBJ2-3, with 8 bases fitting TRBD2. Germline V gene sequence: CDR1 SGHAT, CDR2 FQDESV (reference sequence). V lost 1 base to trimming and J lost 0 bases; unmatched junction nucleotides: 0. This CDR3 is 15 amino acids long. The CDR3 reads CASSLVAGSTDTQYF. CDR3 sequence (DNA): TGTGCCAGCAGCTTAGTAGCGGGGAGCACAGATACGCAGTATTTT.